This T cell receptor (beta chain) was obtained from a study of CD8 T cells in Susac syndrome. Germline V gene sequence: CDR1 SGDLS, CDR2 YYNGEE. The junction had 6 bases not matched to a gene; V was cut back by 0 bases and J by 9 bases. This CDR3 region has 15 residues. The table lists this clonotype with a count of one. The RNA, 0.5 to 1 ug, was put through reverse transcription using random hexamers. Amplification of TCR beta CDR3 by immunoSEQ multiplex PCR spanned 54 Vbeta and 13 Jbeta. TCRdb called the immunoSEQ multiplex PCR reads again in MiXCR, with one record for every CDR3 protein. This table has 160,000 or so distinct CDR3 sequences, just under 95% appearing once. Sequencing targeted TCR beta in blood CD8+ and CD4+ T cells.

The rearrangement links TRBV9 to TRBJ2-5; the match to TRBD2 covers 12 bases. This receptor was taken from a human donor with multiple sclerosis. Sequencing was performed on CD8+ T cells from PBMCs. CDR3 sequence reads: CASSVGTSGVGAQYF. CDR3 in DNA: TGTGCCAGCAGCGTAGGGACTAGCGGGGTCGGGGCCCAGTACTTC.